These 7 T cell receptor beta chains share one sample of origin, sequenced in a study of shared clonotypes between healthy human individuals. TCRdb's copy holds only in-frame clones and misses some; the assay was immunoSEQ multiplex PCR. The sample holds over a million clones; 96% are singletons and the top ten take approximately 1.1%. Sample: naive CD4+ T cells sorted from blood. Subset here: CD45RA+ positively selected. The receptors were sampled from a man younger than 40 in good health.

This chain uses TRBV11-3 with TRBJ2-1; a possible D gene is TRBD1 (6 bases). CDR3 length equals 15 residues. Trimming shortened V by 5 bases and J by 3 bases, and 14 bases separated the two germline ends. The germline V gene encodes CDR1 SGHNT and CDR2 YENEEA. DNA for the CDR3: TGTGCCAGCAGCCCAGGGGCTCTCAACTACAATGAGCAGTTCTTC. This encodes CASSPGALNYNEQFF.

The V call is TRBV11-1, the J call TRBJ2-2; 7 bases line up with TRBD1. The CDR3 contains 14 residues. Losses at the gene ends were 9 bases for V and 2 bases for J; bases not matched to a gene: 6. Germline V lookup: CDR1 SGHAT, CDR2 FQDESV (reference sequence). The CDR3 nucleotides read TGTGCCAGGCGCAGGGGGTCTAACACCGGGGAGCTGTTTTTT. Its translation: CARRRGSNTGELFF.

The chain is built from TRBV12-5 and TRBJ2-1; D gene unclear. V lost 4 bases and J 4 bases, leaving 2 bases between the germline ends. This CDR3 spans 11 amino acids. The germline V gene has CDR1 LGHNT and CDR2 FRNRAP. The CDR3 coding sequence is TGTGCTAGTGGTTGGTACAATGAGCAGTTCTTC. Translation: CASGWYNEQFF.

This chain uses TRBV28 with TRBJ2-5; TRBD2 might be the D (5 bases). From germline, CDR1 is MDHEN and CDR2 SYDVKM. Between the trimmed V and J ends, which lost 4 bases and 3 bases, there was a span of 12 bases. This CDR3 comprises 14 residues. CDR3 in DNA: TGTGCCAGCAGTTCGGTACTAGGTAAAGAGACCCAGTACTTC. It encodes CASSSVLGKETQYF.

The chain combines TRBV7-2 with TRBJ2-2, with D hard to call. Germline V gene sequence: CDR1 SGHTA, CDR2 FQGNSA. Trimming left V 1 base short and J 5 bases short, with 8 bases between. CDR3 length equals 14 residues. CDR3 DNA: TGTGCCAGCAGCTTAGAGGGTCATACCGGGGAGCTGTTTTTT. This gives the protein CASSLEGHTGELFF.

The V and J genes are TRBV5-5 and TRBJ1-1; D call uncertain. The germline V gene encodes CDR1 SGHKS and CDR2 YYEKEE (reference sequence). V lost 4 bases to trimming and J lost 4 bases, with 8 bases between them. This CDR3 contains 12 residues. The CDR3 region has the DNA TGTGCCAGCAGCACCGGAGGCACTGAAGCTTTCTTT. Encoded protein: CASSTGGTEAFF.

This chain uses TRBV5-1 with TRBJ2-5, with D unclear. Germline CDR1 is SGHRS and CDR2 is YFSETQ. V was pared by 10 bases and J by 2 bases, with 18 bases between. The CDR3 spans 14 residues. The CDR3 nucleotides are TGCGCCTCCGGGCTAGTTCCGGCACAAGAGACCCAGTACTTC. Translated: CASGLVPAQETQYF.